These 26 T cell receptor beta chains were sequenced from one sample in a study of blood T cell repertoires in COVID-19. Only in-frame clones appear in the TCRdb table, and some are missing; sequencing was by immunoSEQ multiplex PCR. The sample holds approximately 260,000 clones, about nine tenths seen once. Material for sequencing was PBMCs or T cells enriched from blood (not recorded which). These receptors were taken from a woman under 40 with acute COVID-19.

CDR3 nucleotides: TGCGCCAGCAGTGGTCGGGTCAGCTACGAGCAGTACTTC. Residues: CASSGRVSYEQYF. This chain joins TRBV10-1 and TRBJ2-7; D ambiguous. The V end lost 4 bases, the J end lost 3 bases, and 10 bases lay between the germline ends. The CDR3 spans 13 residues. CDR1 and CDR2 (germline): WNHNN, SYGVQD (reference sequence).

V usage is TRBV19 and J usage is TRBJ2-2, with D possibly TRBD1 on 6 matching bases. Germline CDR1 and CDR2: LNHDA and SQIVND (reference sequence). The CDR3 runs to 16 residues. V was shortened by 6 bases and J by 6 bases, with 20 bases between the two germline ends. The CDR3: CASRESTGPESGELFF. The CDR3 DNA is TGTGCCAGTAGAGAATCCACAGGGCCGGAGTCCGGGGAGCTGTTTTTT.

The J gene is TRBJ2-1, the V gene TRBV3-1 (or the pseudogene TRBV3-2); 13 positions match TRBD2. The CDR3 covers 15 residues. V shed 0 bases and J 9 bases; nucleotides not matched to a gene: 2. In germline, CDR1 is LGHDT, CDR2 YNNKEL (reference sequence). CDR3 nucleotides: TGTGCCAGCAGCCAAGATGGACTAGCGGGGGCTGAGCAGTTCTTC. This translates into CASSQDGLAGAEQFF.

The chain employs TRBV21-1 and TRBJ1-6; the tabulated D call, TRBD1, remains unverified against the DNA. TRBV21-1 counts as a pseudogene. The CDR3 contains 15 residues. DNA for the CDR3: TGTGCCAGCAGCAACAAGGGGGTAGGTAATTCACCCCTCCACTTT. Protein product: CASSNKGVGNSPLHF.

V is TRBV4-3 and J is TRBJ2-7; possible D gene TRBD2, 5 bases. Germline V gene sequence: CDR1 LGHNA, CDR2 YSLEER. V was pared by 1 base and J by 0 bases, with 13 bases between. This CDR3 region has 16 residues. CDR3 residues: CASSQGASGISYEQYF. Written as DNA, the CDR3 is TGCGCCAGCAGCCAAGGTGCAAGCGGCATCTCCTACGAGCAGTACTTC.

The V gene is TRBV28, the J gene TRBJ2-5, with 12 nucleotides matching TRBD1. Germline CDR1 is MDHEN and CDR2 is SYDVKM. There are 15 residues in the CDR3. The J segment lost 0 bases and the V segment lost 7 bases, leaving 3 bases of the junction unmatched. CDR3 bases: TGTGCCAGCAAGGGACAGGGGGCGAACCAAGAGACCCAGTACTTC. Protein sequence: CASKGQGANQETQYF.

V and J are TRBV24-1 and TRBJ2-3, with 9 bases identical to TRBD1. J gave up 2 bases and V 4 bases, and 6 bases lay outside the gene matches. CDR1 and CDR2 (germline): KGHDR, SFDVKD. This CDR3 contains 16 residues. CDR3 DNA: TGTGCCACCAGTGACTGGGGGACAGGGTCCACAGATACGCAGTATTTT. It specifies CATSDWGTGSTDTQYF.

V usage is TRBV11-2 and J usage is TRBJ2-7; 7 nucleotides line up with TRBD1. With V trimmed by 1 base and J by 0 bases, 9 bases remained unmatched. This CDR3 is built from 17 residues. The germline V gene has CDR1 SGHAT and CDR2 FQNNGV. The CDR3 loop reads CASSLGASNRGSYEQYF. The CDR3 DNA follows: TGTGCCAGCAGCTTAGGGGCTTCTAACAGGGGCTCCTACGAGCAGTACTTC. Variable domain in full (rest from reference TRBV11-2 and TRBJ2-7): EAGVAQSPRYKIIEKRQSVAFWCNPISGHATLYWYQQILGQGPKLLIQFQNNGVVDDSQLPKDRFSAERLKGVDSTLKIQPAKLEDSAVYLCASSLGASNRGSYEQYFGPGTRLTVT.

The CDR3 nucleotides are TGTGCCAGCAGCCTCCAGGGGCGCGAGACCCAGTACTTC. Amino acids: CASSLQGRETQYF. V is TRBV5-8 and J is TRBJ2-5; TRBD1 is a possible D gene (6 bases). The CDR3 is 13 residues long. Germline V CDR1 and CDR2: SGHTS, YDEGEE. V dropped 4 bases and J dropped 5 bases, with 12 bases sitting between them.

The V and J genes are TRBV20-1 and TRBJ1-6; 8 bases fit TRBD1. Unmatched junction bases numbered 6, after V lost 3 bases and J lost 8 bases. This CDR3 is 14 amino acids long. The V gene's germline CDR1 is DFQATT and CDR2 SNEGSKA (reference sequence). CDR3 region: CSASKGQGDSPLHF. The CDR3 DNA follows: TGCAGTGCTAGTAAAGGACAGGGTGATTCACCCCTCCACTTT.

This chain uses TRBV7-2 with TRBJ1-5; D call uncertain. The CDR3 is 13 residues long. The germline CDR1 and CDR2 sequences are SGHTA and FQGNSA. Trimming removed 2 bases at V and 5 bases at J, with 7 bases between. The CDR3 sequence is CASSLQMDQPQHF. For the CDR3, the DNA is TGTGCCAGCAGCTTACAGATGGATCAGCCCCAGCATTTT.

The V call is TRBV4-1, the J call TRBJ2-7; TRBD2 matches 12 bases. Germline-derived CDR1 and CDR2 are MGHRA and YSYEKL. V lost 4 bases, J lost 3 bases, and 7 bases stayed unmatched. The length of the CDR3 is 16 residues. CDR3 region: CASSPFRTSGNYEQYF. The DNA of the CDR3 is TGCGCCAGCAGCCCCTTCAGGACTAGCGGGAACTACGAGCAGTACTTC.

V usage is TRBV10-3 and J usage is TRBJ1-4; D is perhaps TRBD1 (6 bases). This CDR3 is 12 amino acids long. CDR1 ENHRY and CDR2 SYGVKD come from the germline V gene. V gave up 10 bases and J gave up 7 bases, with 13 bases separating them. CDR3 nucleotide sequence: TGTGCCACCGGAGGGGGGGGTGAAAAACTGTTTTTT. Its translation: CATGGGGEKLFF.

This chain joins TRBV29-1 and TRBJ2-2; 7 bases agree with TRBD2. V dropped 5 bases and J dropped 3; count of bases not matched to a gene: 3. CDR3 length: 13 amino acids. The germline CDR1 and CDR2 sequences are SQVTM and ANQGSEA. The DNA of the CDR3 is TGCAGCGTTCCTAGCGGCGACACCGGGGAGCTGTTTTTT. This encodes CSVPSGDTGELFF.

The chain's CDR3 is CASSPTGGGQPQHF. The CDR3, as DNA: TGTGCCAGCAGTCCTACAGGGGGCGGTCAGCCCCAGCATTTT. This rearrangement joins TRBV7-6 to TRBJ1-5, with TRBD1 identical over 9 bases. The CDR3 covers 14 residues. Trimming removed 6 bases from V and 6 bases from J; junction bases left unmatched: 6. Germline V gene lookup returns CDR1 SGHVS and CDR2 FNYEAQ.

In nucleotides, the CDR3 is TGTGCCAGCTCACCCCGGACAGGTCTAGATGGGGAGCAGTACTTC. Translating it yields CASSPRTGLDGEQYF. The V call is TRBV18, the J call TRBJ2-7; TRBD1 aligns across 7 bases. In germline, CDR1 is KGHSH, CDR2 LQKENI. V was pared by 3 bases and J by 7 bases, with 12 bases of the junction left unmatched. CDR3 size: 15 residues.

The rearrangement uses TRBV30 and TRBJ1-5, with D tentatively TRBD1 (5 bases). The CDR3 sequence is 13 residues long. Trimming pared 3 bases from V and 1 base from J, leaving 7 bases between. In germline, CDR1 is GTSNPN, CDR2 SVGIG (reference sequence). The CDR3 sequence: CAWRQGSNQPQHF. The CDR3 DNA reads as TGTGCCTGGAGGCAGGGCAGCAATCAGCCCCAGCATTTT.

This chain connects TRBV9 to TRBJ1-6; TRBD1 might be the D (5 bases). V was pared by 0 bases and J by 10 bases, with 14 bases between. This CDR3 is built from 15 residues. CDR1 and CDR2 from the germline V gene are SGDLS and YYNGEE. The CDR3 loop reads CASSVEGREASPLHF. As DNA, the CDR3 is TGTGCCAGCAGCGTAGAGGGCAGGGAGGCCTCACCCCTCCACTTT.

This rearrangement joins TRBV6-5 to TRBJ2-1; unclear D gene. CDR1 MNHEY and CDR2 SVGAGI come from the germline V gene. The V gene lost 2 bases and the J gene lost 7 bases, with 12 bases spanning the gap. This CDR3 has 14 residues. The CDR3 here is CASSYAQPKNEQFF. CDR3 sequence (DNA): TGTGCCAGCAGTTACGCCCAACCTAAAAATGAGCAGTTCTTC.

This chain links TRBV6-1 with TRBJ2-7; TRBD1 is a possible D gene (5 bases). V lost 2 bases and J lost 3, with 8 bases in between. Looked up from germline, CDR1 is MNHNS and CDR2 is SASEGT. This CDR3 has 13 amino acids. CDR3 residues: CASSEQGYYEQYF. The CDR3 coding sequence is TGTGCCAGCAGTGAACAGGGATACTACGAGCAGTACTTC.

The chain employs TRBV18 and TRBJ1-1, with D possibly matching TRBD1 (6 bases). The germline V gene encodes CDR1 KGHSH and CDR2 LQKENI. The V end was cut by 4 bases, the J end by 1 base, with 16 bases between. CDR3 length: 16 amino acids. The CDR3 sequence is CASSLPGGAGNTEAFF. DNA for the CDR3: TGTGCCAGCTCACTTCCTGGGGGCGCGGGGAACACTGAAGCTTTCTTT.

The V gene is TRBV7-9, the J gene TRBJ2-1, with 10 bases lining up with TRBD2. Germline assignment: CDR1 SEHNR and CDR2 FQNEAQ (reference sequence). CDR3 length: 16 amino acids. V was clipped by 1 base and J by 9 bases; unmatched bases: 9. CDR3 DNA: TGTGCCAGCAGCTTAGTATCACTAGCGGGGAAATTTGAGCAGTTCTTC. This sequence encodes CASSLVSLAGKFEQFF. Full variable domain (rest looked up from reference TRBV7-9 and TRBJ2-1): DTGVSQNPRHKITKRGQNVTFRCDPISEHNRLYWYRQTLGQGPEFLTYFQNEAQLEKSRLLSDRFSAERPKGSFSTLEIQRTEQGDSAMYLCASSLVSLAGKFEQFFGPGTRLTVL.

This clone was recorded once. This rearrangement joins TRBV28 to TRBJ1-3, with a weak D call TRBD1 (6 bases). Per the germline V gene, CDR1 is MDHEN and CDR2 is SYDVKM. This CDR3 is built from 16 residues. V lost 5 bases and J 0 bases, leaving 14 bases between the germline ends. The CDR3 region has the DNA TGTGCCAGCAGTCTCCTCGACAGGCGCTCTGGAAACACCATATATTTT. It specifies CASSLLDRRSGNTIYF.

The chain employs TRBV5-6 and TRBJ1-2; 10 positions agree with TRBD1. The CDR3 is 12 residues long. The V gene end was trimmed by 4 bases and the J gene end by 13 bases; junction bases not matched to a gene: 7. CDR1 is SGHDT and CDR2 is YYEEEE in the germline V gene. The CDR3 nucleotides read TGTGCCAGCAGCATGAGACAGGGGGCGATCACCTTC. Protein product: CASSMRQGAITF. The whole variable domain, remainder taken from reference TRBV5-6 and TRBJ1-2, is DAGVTQSPTHLIKTRGQQVTLRCSPKSGHDTVSWYQQALGQGPQFIFQYYEEEERQRGNFPDRFSGHQFPNYSSELNVNALLLGDSALYLCASSMRQGAITFGSGTRLTVV.

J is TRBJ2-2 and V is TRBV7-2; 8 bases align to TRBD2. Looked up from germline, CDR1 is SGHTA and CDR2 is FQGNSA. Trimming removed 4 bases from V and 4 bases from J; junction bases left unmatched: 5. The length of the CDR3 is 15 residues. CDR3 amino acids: CASSSAGVRTGELFF. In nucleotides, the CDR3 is TGTGCCAGCAGCTCAGCGGGAGTCCGCACCGGGGAGCTGTTTTTT. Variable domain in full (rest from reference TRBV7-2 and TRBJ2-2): GAGVSQSPSNKVTEKGKDVELRCDPISGHTALYWYRQSLGQGLEFLIYFQGNSAPDKSGLPSDRFSAERTGGSVSTLTIQRTQQEDSAVYLCASSSAGVRTGELFFGEGSRLTVL.

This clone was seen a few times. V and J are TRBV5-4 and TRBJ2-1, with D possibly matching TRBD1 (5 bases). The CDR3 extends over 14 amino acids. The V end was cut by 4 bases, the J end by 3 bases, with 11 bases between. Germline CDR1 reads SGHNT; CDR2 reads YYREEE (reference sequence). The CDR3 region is CASSPARGYNEQFF. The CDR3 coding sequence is TGTGCCAGCAGCCCGGCTAGGGGCTACAATGAGCAGTTCTTC.